The rows below give T cell receptor beta chains drawn from one sample of a study of control samples from healthy donors and cancer patients. Here immunoSEQ multiplex PCR was the method, and the copy in TCRdb shows in-frame clones only, minus some. In the table there are some 120,000 clones, over 90% of which are singletons. Specimen: blood. All receptors derive from a man in his thirties or forties in good health. CDR3s include the opening cysteine and the closing phenylalanine or tryptophan. Fields, in order: clone size, V gene, D gene, J gene, CDR3 protein, CDR3 DNA. A D gene is named only where the DNA matches it firmly. Clone size is shown for a subset of rows, as once, few, many or a class of expanded clone.

-,TRBV7-2,-,TRBJ1-1,CASSLAGMNTEAFF,TGTGCCAGCAGCCTCGCCGGGATGAACACTGAAGCTTTCTTT
once,TRBV7-9,-,TRBJ1-2,CASALGGAQNYGYTF,TGTGCCAGCGCCCTAGGGGGTGCGCAGAACTATGGCTACACCTTC
few,TRBV27,TRBD1,TRBJ1-5,CASSPAGTVSLGSNQPQHF,TGTGCCAGCAGCCCAGCCGGGACAGTGAGCCTTGGGAGCAATCAGCCCCAGCATTTT
-,TRBV19,-,TRBJ2-6,CASGETGTSGANVLTF,TGTGCCAGTGGGGAGACAGGTACCTCTGGGGCCAACGTCCTGACTTTC
-,TRBV7-9,-,TRBJ1-1,CASSDTGVNTEAFF,TGTGCCAGCAGCGACACAGGCGTAAACACTGAAGCTTTCTTT
-,TRBV6-5,-,TRBJ2-6,CASSYSGLSGANVLTF,TGTGCCAGCAGTTACTCAGGGCTCTCTGGGGCCAACGTCCTGACTTTC
-,TRBV12-5,-,TRBJ2-3,CASGLGGDGTDTQYF,TGTGCTAGTGGTTTGGGGGGCGATGGCACAGATACGCAGTATTTT
few,TRBV7-8,-,TRBJ1-1,CASSLGGMATEAFF,TGTGCCAGCAGCTTAGGAGGGATGGCCACTGAAGCTTTCTTT
-,TRBV7-2,TRBD2,TRBJ2-3,CASSLASGGTDTQYF,TGTGCCAGCAGCTTAGCTAGCGGGGGCACAGATACGCAGTATTTT
-,TRBV5-1,-,TRBJ2-2,CASSLEVAGELFF,TGCGCCAGCAGCTTGGAGGTCGCCGGGGAGCTGTTTTTT
-,TRBV19,-,TRBJ1-2,CASSRGSYGYTF,TGTGCCAGTAGTAGAGGGAGCTATGGCTACACCTTC
-,TRBV5-1,TRBD1,TRBJ2-6,CADHRGSVISGANVLTF,TGCGCCGACCACAGGGGAAGCGTAATCTCTGGGGCCAACGTCCTGACTTTC
once,TRBV29-1,-,TRBJ1-2,CSVVSGGSSYGYTF,TGCAGCGTTGTATCGGGGGGTAGTAGCTATGGCTACACCTTC
-,TRBV2,-,TRBJ1-1,CASSEQVSLGNTEAFF,TGTGCCAGCAGTGAACAAGTTAGTTTAGGAAACACTGAAGCTTTCTTT
-,TRBV5-1,-,TRBJ2-3,CASSLGDGNTQYF,TGCGCCAGCAGCTTAGGAGACGGTAATACGCAGTATTTT
-,TRBV28,-,TRBJ1-2,CASSPAGDGYTF,TGTGCCAGCAGTCCGGCGGGGGATGGCTACACCTTC
-,TRBV9,TRBD2,TRBJ2-7,CASSVSSGGVWEQYF,TGTGCCAGCAGCGTTTCTAGCGGGGGAGTGTGGGAGCAGTACTTC
-,TRBV6-5,-,TRBJ1-6,CASSGLYSPLHF,TGTGCCAGCAGCGGGCTATATTCACCCCTCCACTTT
-,TRBV5-1,TRBD1,TRBJ1-1,CASRPTTGQGFMNTEAFF,TGCGCCAGCAGACCTACCACGGGACAGGGCTTCATGAACACTGAAGCTTTCTTT
-,TRBV28,TRBD1,TRBJ1-2,CASTGTGEMDGYTF,TGTGCCAGCACCGGGACAGGGGAGATGGATGGCTACACCTTC
-,TRBV29-1,TRBD1,TRBJ1-2,CSDLDRSTLRGYTF,TGCAGCGACCTGGACAGGTCGACGCTTCGGGGCTACACCTTC
-,TRBV12-5,-,TRBJ2-5,CASGLVRRGETQYF,TGTGCTAGTGGTTTGGTACGGAGGGGAGAGACCCAGTACTTC
-,TRBV6-5,-,TRBJ1-6,CASGGSYNSPLHF,TGTGCCAGCGGGGGCTCCTATAATTCACCCCTCCACTTT
-,TRBV5-6,-,TRBJ1-1,CASSLGGSHTEAFF,TGTGCCAGCAGCTTGGGAGGCAGCCACACTGAAGCTTTCTTT
once,TRBV7-6,TRBD1,TRBJ2-1,CASSFGTGVINEQFF,TGTGCCAGCAGCTTCGGGACAGGGGTGATAAATGAGCAGTTCTTC
-,TRBV15,-,TRBJ1-3,CATSPDPSGNTIYF,TGTGCCACCAGCCCGGACCCCTCTGGAAACACCATATATTTT
-,TRBV6-5,-,TRBJ1-1,CASTHGDGRAAFF,TGTGCCAGCACTCATGGGGACGGGAGGGCTGCTTTCTTT
-,TRBV4-2,-,TRBJ2-2,CASSQEGGGAGELFF,TGTGCCAGCAGCCAAGAAGGGGGGGGCGCCGGGGAGCTGTTTTTT
-,TRBV10-1,-,TRBJ1-4,CASSGTANEKLFF,TGCGCCAGCAGTGGGACAGCTAATGAAAAACTGTTTTTT
-,TRBV5-4,-,TRBJ2-7,CASSPEPAAKQYF,TGTGCCAGCAGCCCGGAGCCGGCGGCCAAGCAGTACTTC
-,TRBV4-1,-,TRBJ1-6,CASSQAGPTGNSPLHF,TGCGCCAGCAGCCAAGCTGGCCCGACGGGTAATTCACCCCTCCACTTT
-,TRBV6-2/TRBV6-3,-,TRBJ1-2,CASSGINYGYTF,TGTGCCAGCAGTGGAATTAACTATGGCTACACCTTC
-,TRBV18,TRBD1,TRBJ1-1,CASSPGTGSWQGGGAFF,TGTGCCAGCTCACCTGGGACAGGGAGCTGGCAGGGCGGTGGCGCTTTCTTT
-,TRBV7-3,TRBD2,TRBJ2-2,CATAPGGSGTGELFF,TGTGCCACCGCCCCGGGAGGGTCCGGCACCGGGGAGCTGTTTTTT
-,TRBV5-1,-,TRBJ1-2,CASSPGHPKGGYTF,TGCGCCAGCAGCCCGGGACACCCGAAGGGTGGCTACACCTTC
-,TRBV29-1,-,TRBJ1-2,CSVVEGPGGYTF,TGCAGCGTTGTAGAGGGGCCTGGTGGCTACACCTTC
-,TRBV11-2,-,TRBJ1-2,CASSPYGVNYGYTF,TGTGCCAGCAGCCCATATGGAGTCAACTATGGCTACACCTTC
-,TRBV16,TRBD1,TRBJ1-2,CASSQLGTDGYTF,TGTGCCAGCAGCCAACTCGGGACAGATGGCTACACCTTC
-,TRBV5-1,-,TRBJ2-1,CASSLEGVGYNEQFF,TGCGCCAGCAGCTTAGAGGGGGTGGGTTACAATGAGCAGTTCTTC
-,TRBV29-1,-,TRBJ1-4,CSVSGGTTTNEKLFF,TGCAGCGTTTCCGGCGGGACAACAACTAATGAAAAACTGTTTTTT